A selection of T cell receptor beta chains follows, all from one sample in a study of T cell repertoires in cytomegalovirus infection. TCRdb independently ran MiXCR on the reads; one entry per CDR3 protein. The sample consists of under 200,000 distinct CDR3 sequences, roughly 27% of them appearing once. The specimen sequenced was PBMCs. The receptors were gathered from a human donor in good health (CMV status not recorded). Some clones in this sample may be carry-over from other donors' samples. Both conserved end residues are trimmed from each CDR3. Each record gives: V gene, CDR3 protein.

v_gene: TRBV7-9
CDR3aa: ASRWGTSGDTEAF

v_gene: TRBV5-1
CDR3aa: ASSLALGTEAF

v_gene: TRBV7-8
CDR3aa: ASSRSERNTEAF

v_gene: TRBV19
CDR3aa: ASSPEGYFNYGYT

v_gene: TRBV7-2
CDR3aa: ASSLAGAGNYGYT

v_gene: TRBV7-2
CDR3aa: ASSFRVADTQY

v_gene: TRBV29-1
CDR3aa: SVLRQGGEEKLF

v_gene: TRBV7-2
CDR3aa: ASTLDWRYEQY

v_gene: TRBV12-3/TRBV12-4
CDR3aa: ASTWSGANVLT

v_gene: TRBV7-2
CDR3aa: ASSLAAGGNQPQH

v_gene: TRBV28
CDR3aa: ASSLFTLDQPQH

v_gene: TRBV14
CDR3aa: ASTHGGLGGYEQY

v_gene: TRBV29-1
CDR3aa: SVQSRDRGRGHYEQY

v_gene: TRBV7-8
CDR3aa: ASRPGTSNYGYT

v_gene: TRBV4-1
CDR3aa: ASSQVGQNYEQY

v_gene: TRBV4-2
CDR3aa: ASSQAHLTLIEGTDTQY

v_gene: TRBV6-4
CDR3aa: ASRQGPNTEAF

v_gene: TRBV5-1
CDR3aa: ASSPLPSGGAHNEQF

v_gene: TRBV6-1
CDR3aa: ASSETGTGGSPLH

v_gene: TRBV29-1
CDR3aa: SVPLFSADTQY

v_gene: TRBV7-9
CDR3aa: ASSLAAEQETQY

v_gene: TRBV12-3/TRBV12-4
CDR3aa: ASSLGGRSSGSSTDTQY

v_gene: TRBV29-1
CDR3aa: SVERLADFYNEQF

v_gene: TRBV7-2
CDR3aa: ASSPWEYEQY

v_gene: TRBV7-2
CDR3aa: ASSSRGKQPQH

v_gene: TRBV20-1
CDR3aa: SASFDNLNTEAF

v_gene: TRBV5-4
CDR3aa: ASSNNQGAGGYT

v_gene: TRBV7-9
CDR3aa: ASSFSGQLGNEQY

v_gene: TRBV6-2/TRBV6-3
CDR3aa: ASSYPRLVKAWRYT

v_gene: TRBV20-1
CDR3aa: SARDEGQGFAYEQY

v_gene: TRBV12-3/TRBV12-4
CDR3aa: ASSFWRGNTGELF

v_gene: TRBV12-3/TRBV12-4
CDR3aa: ASTLLGNQPQH

v_gene: TRBV7-8
CDR3aa: ASSSGTHSYEQY

v_gene: TRBV19
CDR3aa: ASSTLNRGNQPQH

v_gene: TRBV7-6
CDR3aa: ASSLDWENTEAF

v_gene: TRBV28
CDR3aa: ASSSMGAGGMDTQY

v_gene: TRBV6-1
CDR3aa: ASSEAFDQPQH

v_gene: TRBV29-1
CDR3aa: SVSMRDRGYGYT

v_gene: TRBV7-3
CDR3aa: ASSLLQGLNTGELF

v_gene: TRBV7-2
CDR3aa: ASSVDLGRNYGYT

v_gene: TRBV6-1
CDR3aa: ASSEPTGGQNYTEAF

v_gene: TRBV12-3/TRBV12-4
CDR3aa: ASSLLNDRAF

v_gene: TRBV6-6
CDR3aa: ASGTSSNQPQH

v_gene: TRBV12-3/TRBV12-4
CDR3aa: ASSLSGARTQY

v_gene: TRBV11-3
CDR3aa: ASSLDGTADTGELF

v_gene: TRBV20-1
CDR3aa: SAREFGGGSTDTQY

v_gene: TRBV6-6
CDR3aa: DSRGDRGRIYGYT

v_gene: TRBV7-8
CDR3aa: ASTGNEETQY